A single sample gave rise to the 27 T cell receptor beta chains below, sequenced in a study of blood T cell repertoires in COVID-19. The assay was immunoSEQ multiplex PCR, and TCRdb's table has in-frame clones only and misses some. This table holds some 220,000 clones, around 80% found once. Material for sequencing was peripheral blood. The receptors come from a human donor in a cohort sampled during active COVID-19.

The V gene is TRBV29-1, the J gene TRBJ2-5; D gene ambiguous. CDR1 and CDR2 from the germline V gene are SQVTM and ANQGSEA. V lost 3 bases and J 5 bases, leaving 10 bases between the germline ends. The CDR3 covers 12 residues. CDR3 amino acids: CSVEENGETQYF. In nucleotides, the CDR3 is TGCAGCGTTGAGGAGAATGGGGAGACCCAGTACTTC.

This clone was seen more than once but under ten times. V and J are TRBV5-1 and TRBJ1-1, with no clear D. CDR1 is SGHRS, CDR2 YFSETQ, per germline. This CDR3 has 14 residues. V lost 4 bases and J lost 1, with 11 bases in between. The CDR3 loop reads CASSPRAANTEAFF. CDR3 coding DNA: TGCGCCAGCAGCCCGAGGGCGGCGAACACTGAAGCTTTCTTT.

The genes are TRBV28 and TRBJ1-2; D is unresolved. V lost 5 bases to trimming and J lost 8 bases, with 12 bases between them. This CDR3 contains 12 residues. The germline V gene encodes CDR1 MDHEN and CDR2 SYDVKM. This CDR3 reads CASSRLGSGYTF. The CDR3 coding sequence is TGTGCCAGCAGTCGTCTCGGGAGCGGCTACACCTTC.

The chain joins TRBV24-1 to TRBJ2-1, with 7 bases identical to TRBD1. Unmatched junction bases numbered 2, after V lost 5 bases and J lost 8 bases. Germline assignment: CDR1 KGHDR and CDR2 SFDVKD. The CDR3 runs 12 residues. The CDR3 loop is CATSVQGYEQFF. CDR3 nucleotide sequence: TGTGCCACCAGTGTACAGGGGTATGAGCAGTTCTTC.

This chain uses TRBV6-6 with TRBJ1-3; D remains unclear. Looked up from germline, CDR1 is MNHNY and CDR2 is SVGAGI (reference sequence). V was pared by 11 bases and J by 0 bases, with 8 bases between. This CDR3 spans 12 amino acids. In DNA, the CDR3 is TGTGCCGGACGGGGCTCTGGAAACACCATATATTTT. Protein sequence: CAGRGSGNTIYF.

The V gene is TRBV28, the J gene TRBJ2-7; 14 nucleotides align to TRBD2. The J segment lost 3 bases and the V segment lost 7 bases, leaving 14 bases of the junction unmatched. This CDR3 is 18 amino acids long. Germline-derived CDR1 and CDR2 are MDHEN and SYDVKM. In nucleotides, the CDR3 is TGTGCCAGCAACCCGGGACTAGCGGGAGAAAGGTTCTTCTACGAGCAGTACTTC. Translated: CASNPGLAGERFFYEQYF. Full variable domain (missing parts from reference TRBV28 and TRBJ2-7): DVKVTQSSRYLVKRTGEKVFLECVQDMDHENMFWYRQDPGLGLRLIYFSYDVKMKEKGDIPEGYSVSREKKERFSLILESASTNQTSMYLCASNPGLAGERFFYEQYFGPGTRLTVT.

The chain has TRBV1 and TRBJ2-3; the table calls TRBD2, which could not be checked here. TRBV1 is designated a pseudogene. The CDR3 has 17 amino acids. The CDR3 nucleotides read TGCACCAGCAGCCTCTTCCGCTGGTGGGAGGGGACAGATACGCAGTATTTT. Translated, it gives CTSSLFRWWEGTDTQYF.

V gene TRBV2 combines with J gene TRBJ1-1, with D possibly matching TRBD1 (5 bases). Trimming removed 8 bases from V and 3 bases from J, with 16 bases in between. Germline lookup yields CDR1 SNHLY and CDR2 FYNNEI. This CDR3 is built from 14 residues. The CDR3 spells CASSRQGMDTEAFF. CDR3 DNA sequence: TGTGCCAGCTCCCGGCAGGGTATGGACACTGAAGCTTTCTTT.

The chain has TRBV11-3 and TRBJ2-5; 9 bases fit TRBD1. The junction had 3 bases not matched to a gene; V was cut back by 5 bases and J by 5 bases. Germline V gene lookup returns CDR1 SGHNT and CDR2 YENEEA. This CDR3 has 13 amino acids. The CDR3 is CASSRGTGETQYF. CDR3 nucleotides: TGTGCCAGCAGCCGTGGGACAGGGGAGACCCAGTACTTC.

The chain joins TRBV3-1 (or the pseudogene TRBV3-2) to TRBJ2-1; TRBD2 matches 7 bases. The length of the CDR3 is 15 residues. Losses at the gene ends were 3 bases for V and 6 bases for J; bases not matched to a gene: 8. The germline V gene encodes CDR1 LGHDT and CDR2 YNNKEL (reference sequence). The CDR3 DNA sequence: TGTGCCAGCAGCCACAACCCGGGGGGAGGCAATGAGCAGTTCTTC. Translation: CASSHNPGGGNEQFF.

The chain combines TRBV11-2 with TRBJ2-7; a possible D gene is TRBD2 (6 bases). CDR3 length: 15 residues. V was trimmed by 5 bases and J by 0 bases, leaving 14 bases between them. Germline assignment: CDR1 SGHAT and CDR2 FQNNGV. The CDR3 loop is CASSLFGSGSYEQYF. DNA of the CDR3: TGTGCCAGCAGCCTTTTCGGGAGCGGCTCCTACGAGCAGTACTTC.

The chain has TRBV6-6 and TRBJ2-4; perhaps TRBD2 as D (5 bases). Deletions cut 5 bases from V and 7 bases from J, with 9 bases between. Germline CDR1 is MNHNY and CDR2 is SVGAGI (reference sequence). This CDR3 has 12 residues. CDR3 loop: CASSPGSNIQYF. The CDR3 bases are TGTGCCAGCAGTCCGGGATCGAACATTCAGTACTTC.

The rearrangement links TRBV11-2 to TRBJ2-5; 9 nucleotides match TRBD2. V was pared by 3 bases and J by 13 bases, with 9 bases of the junction left unmatched. CDR1 and CDR2 (germline): SGHAT, FQNNGV. This CDR3 comprises 13 residues. Here the CDR3 DNA reads TGTGCCAGCAGCTTGTCTAGCGGGGAGGCCGGGTACTTC. It codes for CASSLSSGEAGYF.

The CDR3 protein is CASSQDRAGELFF. The CDR3 nucleotides read TGTGCCAGCAGCCAAGACAGGGCGGGGGAGCTGTTTTTT. The chain combines TRBV4-2 with TRBJ2-2, with a possible D match to TRBD1 (5 bases). CDR1 and CDR2 (germline): LGHNA, YNFKEQ. The CDR3 has 13 residues. V gave up 0 bases and J gave up 8 bases, with 7 bases separating them.

This clone appeared once. The chain is built from TRBV30 and TRBJ2-7; TRBD1 aligns across 9 bases. The germline gives CDR1 GTSNPN, CDR2 SVGIG (reference sequence). The ends lost 4 bases at V and 7 bases at J; junction bases unmatched: 8. CDR3 length: 13 residues. CDR3 loop: CAWKRTGAGEQYF. The DNA for the CDR3 is TGTGCCTGGAAGAGGACAGGGGCCGGGGAGCAGTACTTC. Together with reference TRBV30 and TRBJ2-7, the CDR3 gives the full variable domain: SQTIHQWPATLVQPVGSPLSLECTVEGTSNPNLYWYRQAAGRGLQLLFYSVGIGQISSEVPQNLSASRPQDRQFILSSKKLLLSDSGFYLCAWKRTGAGEQYFGPGTRLTVT.

The rearrangement uses TRBV7-9 and TRBJ2-5; TRBD1 might be the D (6 bases). Trimming took off 7 bases at V and 2 bases at J, with 14 bases between the two ends. This CDR3 is 14 amino acids long. Germline-derived CDR1 and CDR2 are SEHNR and FQNEAQ (reference sequence). The CDR3 coding sequence is TGTGCCAGCAAGTTAAACAGGGATCAAGAGACCCAGTACTTC. Translating it yields CASKLNRDQETQYF.

The genes are TRBV7-9 and TRBJ2-1; D is possibly TRBD2 (7 bases). The CDR3 extends over 17 amino acids. Germline V gene sequence: CDR1 SEHNR, CDR2 FQNEAQ (reference sequence). Trimming removed 2 bases from V and 6 bases from J, with 20 bases in between. The CDR3: CASSLSTPGRTANEQFF. Written as DNA, the CDR3 is TGTGCCAGCAGCTTATCGACCCCCGGGAGGACAGCCAATGAGCAGTTCTTC.

This sequence joins TRBV3-1 (or the pseudogene TRBV3-2) and TRBJ2-5, with D possibly being TRBD2 (6 bases). This CDR3 contains 14 residues. Germline V gene data show CDR1 as LGHDT and CDR2 as YNNKEL (reference sequence). V lost 1 base to trimming and J lost 4 bases, with 10 bases between them. CDR3 protein: CASSQVGSGETQYF. As DNA, the CDR3 is TGTGCCAGCAGCCAAGTAGGTAGCGGAGAGACCCAGTACTTC.

With respect to this clone: The sample contains more than one DNA sequence encoding this CDR3. The CDR3 DNA is TGTGCCAGCGGGCGAGAGGGAACTGAAGCTTTCTTT. This translates into CASGREGTEAFF. The rearrangement uses TRBV6-5 and TRBJ1-1; D call uncertain. V was shortened by 8 bases and J by 5 bases, with 12 bases between the two germline ends. The germline V gene has CDR1 MNHEY and CDR2 SVGAGI. The CDR3 contains 12 residues.

This clone was recorded only once. The chain links TRBV10-3 to TRBJ2-3, with 11 bases that match TRBD2. Germline CDR1 and CDR2: ENHRY and SYGVKD. This CDR3 is built from 15 residues. J was trimmed by 4 bases and V by 9 bases; bases with no gene match: 9. The CDR3 reads CAMTSGVGQADTQYF. The CDR3 DNA sequence: TGTGCCATGACTAGCGGGGTCGGCCAGGCAGATACGCAGTATTTT.

This clone was found a few times. Other DNA sequences in the sample encode the same CDR3. This CDR3 reads CASSPRGGTYEQYF. The DNA of the CDR3 is TGTGCCAGCAGTCCCCGGGGAGGAACCTACGAGCAGTACTTC. This sequence joins TRBV6-5 and TRBJ2-7; a weak D match, TRBD2 (6 bases). The CDR3 loop spans 14 amino acids. V was shortened by 5 bases and J by 2 bases, with 13 bases between the two germline ends. Germline CDR1 is MNHEY and CDR2 is SVGAGI.

The V call is TRBV19, the J call TRBJ2-1; possibly TRBD1 for D (6 bases). The ends were cut back, 4 bases at V and 4 bases at J, with 8 bases in the middle. This CDR3 has 13 amino acids. Germline V gene sequence: CDR1 LNHDA, CDR2 SQIVND (reference sequence). Here the CDR3 reads CASSTGVYNEQFF. As DNA, the CDR3 is TGTGCCAGTAGTACAGGGGTATACAATGAGCAGTTCTTC.

V gene TRBV2 combines with J gene TRBJ2-7; D perhaps matches TRBD1 (6 bases). V lost 6 bases and J lost 3, with 18 bases in between. CDR3 size: 15 residues. The germline V gene has CDR1 SNHLY and CDR2 FYNNEI. The chain's CDR3 is CASRTPYRDYYEQYF. The CDR3 DNA is TGTGCCAGCAGAACCCCCTACAGGGATTACTACGAGCAGTACTTC.

This chain uses TRBV7-2 with TRBJ1-2; TRBD1 agrees at 7 bases. The V gene's germline CDR1 is SGHTA and CDR2 FQGNSA. Trimming at V came to 1 base and at J to 5 bases, leaving 1 base not matched to a gene. This CDR3 region has 13 residues. CDR3 nucleotides: TGTGCCAGCAGCTTAGAGGGGGCGTATGGCTACACCTTC. Protein product: CASSLEGAYGYTF.

The chain has TRBV5-5 and TRBJ1-2; 9 bases map to TRBD1. Germline V lookup: CDR1 SGHKS, CDR2 YYEKEE (reference sequence). The CDR3 is 15 amino acids. V was clipped by 3 bases and J by 5 bases; unmatched bases: 8. The CDR3 nucleotides read TGTGCCAGCAGCTCCGGGACAGGGACTTTATATGGCTACACCTTC. It yields the protein CASSSGTGTLYGYTF.

The chain employs TRBV5-1 and TRBJ2-1, with 12 bases that match TRBD2. CDR1 and CDR2 from the germline V gene are SGHRS and YFSETQ. Losses at the gene ends were 0 bases for V and 6 bases for J; bases not matched to a gene: 19. There are 21 residues in the CDR3. The CDR3 DNA is TGCGCCAGCAGCTTGGTGGCCCGACTAGCGGGGGCGGCTAGTCTAATCAATGAGCAGTTCTTC. It codes for CASSLVARLAGAASLINEQFF.

The V and J genes are TRBV7-9 and TRBJ1-2, with no clear D. V lost 1 base to trimming and J lost 6 bases, with 12 bases between them. CDR1 and CDR2 from the germline V gene are SEHNR and FQNEAQ (reference sequence). The CDR3 loop spans 14 amino acids. CDR3 nucleotides: TGTGCCAGCAGCTTAGGAAATCCAAGAGATGGCTACACCTTC. This sequence encodes CASSLGNPRDGYTF.